The sequence of this T cell receptor beta chain was determined in a study of shared clonotypes between healthy human individuals (dated by TCRdb to about 2020). Regarding the study in general: The cohort comprised two women and a few men aged 18 to 49 years. Per donor, three plates each were used for CD4 naive and CD4 memory, two for CD8 naive, and one for CD8 memory. Blood TCR repertoires of about 5 healthy adults were deeply sequenced to estimate repertoire size and the extent of clonotype sharing between individuals. Libraries were prepared and TCR repertoires were sequenced by different laboratories using diverse techniques, in order to increase sequencing depth and limit assay-specific biases. Each donor's leukapheresis produced roughly between roughly 0.85 and 10 billion PBMCs.

Summary of the overall study and its limitations: When a handful of donors were compared, the shared fraction of clonotypes was roughly 5% for naive CD4, 3.5% to 4% for naive CD8, 2.3% for memory CD4, and 0.35% to 0.4% for memory CD8. Estimated clonotype richness was generally larger for naive than for memory subsets. Compared with non-shared clonotypes, clonotypes shared by all four sorted-subset donors had higher generation probabilities. Sampling was limited to blood, and TCR repertoires in tissue likely differ from TCR repertoires in blood. Because the study included a small number of donors, the genetic and exposure-history diversity represented was limited. Pairwise subsampling led to the expectation that sequencing depth would affect the degree of clonotype sharing among donors. Rarefaction of sorted-subset datasets indicated incomplete sequencing despite the large sequencing depth.

The V end loses 5 bases and the J end loses 3 bases, and a stretch of 11 bases separates them. The germline V gene encodes CDR1 MNHNS and CDR2 SASEGT. Including the terminal cysteine and phenylalanine, the CDR3 comprises 13 residues. Only CDR3 DNA remains: 39 bases, in frame from the first base. Donors were healthy HIV-negative adults with no recently reported acute infections or vaccinations. Every donor was a Caucasian adult residing in Nashville, Tennessee, USA. Magnetic negative selection was used to enrich CD4+ T cells, after which naive cells were positively selected on CD45RA and the negative fraction became the memory subset. After blood collection by leukapheresis, PBMCs were isolated using Ficoll-Histopaque density gradient centrifugation and then cryopreserved in the vapor phase of liquid nitrogen. Purity and quantity of every magnetically sorted T cell population were checked by analytical flow cytometry. Each sorted fraction had its genomic DNA isolated and then quantified by UV absorbance on a Nanodrop 2000c.

Using the deep immunoSEQ assay, TCR CDR3 regions were amplified from genomic DNA by multiplex PCR. Extracted genomic DNA from each cell subset was distributed evenly across all wells of several immunoSEQ 96-well plates, and each plate was treated as a replicate. For sorted subsets, 150 to 250 ng genomic DNA, equal to tens of thousands of T cell genomes, was loaded into each replicate PCR. Purified libraries were measured with a Qubit 3.0 fluorometer, size-checked on a Bioanalyzer 2100, and measured again with the KAPA Library Quantification kit. Every immunoSEQ 96-well plate was sequenced on a separate single-read 150-cycle Illumina NextSeq 550 flow cell. In the authors' own workflow: The immunoSEQ output contained only junctional sequences without quality scores, so filtering could not match that applied to full-length reads. Sequences were annotated with PyIR, a Python wrapper for IgBLAST v1.9, using IMGT germline references to assign V/J genes and CDR3. Any read was removed if the V/J assignment was weak (E-value above 1e-6), the CDR3 was missing, or the read contained stop codons, out-of-frame junctions, or ambiguous translated residues. V3J clonotypes were defined by identical inferred V gene, J gene, and CDR3 amino acid sequence. Percentage overlap between repertoires was computed as shared unique clonotypes divided by the size of the smaller repertoire. RTK rarefaction, the Chao1 estimator, and Recon v2.1 estimates of unobserved clonotypes were used to assess repertoire richness. OLGA was used to compute generation probabilities for all TCRbeta clonotypes that the gDNA method yielded from several donors. The table comes from immuneACCESS by way of TCRdb, which keeps in-frame sequences with V and J called. Part of the clones is missing from these tables; in studies checked, under half for an unresolved V gene and the rest for unknown reasons. V and J calls and clone size are copied from that table; D and trimming were computed from the DNA. The sample contains 2 million to 2.5 million clones, about 92% of them found a single time. The leading ten clones occupy 0.35% to 0.5% of the sample.

The sample holds one count of this clone. Its binding antigen is unknown. There are no base qualities to consult, and no much larger clone falls within one base. The chain links TRBV6-1 with TRBJ2-7; a weak D assignment points to TRBD2 (6 bases agree). The receptor was derived from a man between 18 and 35 years old in good health. Some clones in this sample may be carry-over from other donors' samples. The specimen sequenced was naive CD4+ T cells from PBMCs. The meaning of the sample's cell subset or site label: CD45RA+ positively selected. The CDR3 is CASSSRRDYEQYF. The DNA sequence follows: TGTGCCAGCAGTTCCAGGAGGGACTACGAGCAGTACTTC.